This T cell receptor beta chain was documented in a study of T cells in Graves' hyperthyroidism and ophthalmopathy. Diagnostic decisions used clinical symptoms, serum thyroxine and TRAb, thyroid ultrasound and orbital computed tomography. Amplification yielded TCR beta CDR3 regions, with RNA transcripts as the source. Initially, a first-round RT-PCR of the TCR CDR3 employed the HTBI primer set. TCRdb passed the multiplex PCR reads through MiXCR, listing each CDR3 protein once. The data show about 410,000 distinct CDR3 sequences, with over 12% seen just once and approximately 13% held by the top ten. This clonotype was seen at least ten times. The antigen remains undetermined. Trimming took off 4 bases at V and 1 base at J, with 14 bases between the two ends. The CDR3 has 15 residues. Germline V CDR1 and CDR2: SGHRS, YFSETQ. The study, taken as a whole, reports: Patients with ophthalmopathy were separated from those with stable hyperthyroidism by a 13 V-J model. Progression to ophthalmopathy was predicted a median of 6.5 months early. Clonotypes that were expanded in thyroid above 0.001 mostly appeared in blood too.

The V call is TRBV5-1, the J call TRBJ1-1, with D perhaps matching TRBD1 (6 bases). The origin of this receptor is a man in his late teens or twenties with Graves' ophthalmopathy. Sequencing was performed on blood. Here the CDR3 reads CASSPKQGENTEAFF. The CDR3 DNA is TGCGCCAGCAGCCCAAAACAGGGTGAGAACACTGAAGCTTTCTTT.